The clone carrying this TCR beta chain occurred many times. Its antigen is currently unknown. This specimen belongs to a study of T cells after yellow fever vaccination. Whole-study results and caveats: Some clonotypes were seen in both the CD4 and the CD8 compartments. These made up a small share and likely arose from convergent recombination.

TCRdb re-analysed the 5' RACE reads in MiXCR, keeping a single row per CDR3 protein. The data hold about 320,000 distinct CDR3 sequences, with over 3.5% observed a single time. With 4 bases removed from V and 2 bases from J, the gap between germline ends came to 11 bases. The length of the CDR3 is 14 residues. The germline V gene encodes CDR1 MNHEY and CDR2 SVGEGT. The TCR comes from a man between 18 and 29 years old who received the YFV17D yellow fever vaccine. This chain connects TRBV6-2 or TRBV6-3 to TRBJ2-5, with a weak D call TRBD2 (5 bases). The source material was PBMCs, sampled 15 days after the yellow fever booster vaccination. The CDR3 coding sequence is TGTGCCAGCAGTTCGGCTGGCGGGCAAGAGACCCAGTACTTC. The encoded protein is CASSSAGGQETQYF.